This T cell receptor beta chain was profiled in a study of blood T cell repertoires in COVID-19. This clone occurred once. The ends were cut back, 1 base at V and 4 bases at J, with 10 bases in the middle. The V gene's germline CDR1 is MGHRA and CDR2 YSYEKL. This CDR3 has 15 amino acids. The data were produced by immunoSEQ multiplex PCR, yet TCRdb's version contains in-frame clones alone and is incomplete. The data show hundreds of thousands of clones, roughly 90% seen once. This clonotype was obtained from a woman under 30 with acute COVID-19. This chain links TRBV4-1 with TRBJ1-4; D gene uncertain. Source material: PBMCs or T cells enriched from blood (not recorded which). CDR3 sequence (DNA): TGCGCCAGCAGCCAAGTTCCGGTCTATAATGAAAAACTGTTTTTT. Translating it yields CASSQVPVYNEKLFF.